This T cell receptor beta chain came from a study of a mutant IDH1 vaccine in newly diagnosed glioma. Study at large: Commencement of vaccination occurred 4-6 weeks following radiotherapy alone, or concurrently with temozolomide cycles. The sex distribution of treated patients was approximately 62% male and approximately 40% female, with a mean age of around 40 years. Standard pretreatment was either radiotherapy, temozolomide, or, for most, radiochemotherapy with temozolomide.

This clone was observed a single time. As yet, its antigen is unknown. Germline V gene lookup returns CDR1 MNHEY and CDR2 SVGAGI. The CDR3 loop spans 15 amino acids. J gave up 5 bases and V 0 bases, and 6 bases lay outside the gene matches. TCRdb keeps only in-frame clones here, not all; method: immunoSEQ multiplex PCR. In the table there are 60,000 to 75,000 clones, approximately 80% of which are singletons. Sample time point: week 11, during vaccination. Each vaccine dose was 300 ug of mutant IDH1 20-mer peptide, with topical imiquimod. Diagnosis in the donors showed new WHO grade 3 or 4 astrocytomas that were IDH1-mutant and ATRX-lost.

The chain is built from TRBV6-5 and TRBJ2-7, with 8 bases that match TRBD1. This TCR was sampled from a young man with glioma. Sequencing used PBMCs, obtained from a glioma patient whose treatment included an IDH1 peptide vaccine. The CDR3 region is CASSYSRTGRNEQYF. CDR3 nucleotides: TGTGCCAGCAGTTACTCGCGGACAGGGAGGAACGAGCAGTACTTC.